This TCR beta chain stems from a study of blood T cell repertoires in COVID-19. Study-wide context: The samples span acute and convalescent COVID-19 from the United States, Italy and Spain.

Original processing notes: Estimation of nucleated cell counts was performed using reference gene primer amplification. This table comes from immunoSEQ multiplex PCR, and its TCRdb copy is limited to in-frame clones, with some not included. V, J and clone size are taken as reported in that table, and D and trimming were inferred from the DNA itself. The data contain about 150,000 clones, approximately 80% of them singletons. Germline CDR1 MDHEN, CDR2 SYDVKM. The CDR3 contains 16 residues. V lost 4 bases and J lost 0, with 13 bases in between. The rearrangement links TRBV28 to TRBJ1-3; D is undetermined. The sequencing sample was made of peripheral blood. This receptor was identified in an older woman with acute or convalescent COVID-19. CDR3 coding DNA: TGTGCCAGCAGTTCCTTTCCCCCTAACTCTGGAAACACCATATATTTT. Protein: CASSSFPPNSGNTIYF.